The clone carrying this T cell receptor beta chain has just a few counts. The antigen is not known. This record comes from a study of T cells in Graves' hyperthyroidism and ophthalmopathy. Turning to the study itself: Peripheral blood was acquired at first diagnosis, ahead of any therapy whatsoever.

This CDR3 is built from 12 residues. Trimming removed 7 bases at V and 5 bases at J, with 10 bases between. Per germline, CDR1 KGHDR and CDR2 SFDVKD. RNA transcripts provided the source from which TCR beta CDR3 regions were amplified. Using the HTBI primer set, a first-round RT-PCR was run on the TCR CDR3. TCRdb re-derived calls from the multiplex PCR reads in MiXCR, one entry per CDR3 protein. The sample carries about 380,000 distinct CDR3 sequences, less than 20% recorded once. Findings and limits, study-wide: Separation of ophthalmopathy from stable hyperthyroidism was achieved by a 13 V-J model. Ophthalmopathy onset followed model prediction by a median around 6.9 months. Most thyroid clonotypes with frequency above 0.001 were detected in blood.

The material sequenced was blood. The TCR originated in a man aged 18 to 35 with Graves' ophthalmopathy. This chain uses TRBV24-1 with TRBJ2-5; D might be TRBD1 or TRBD2, each matching 5 bases. The CDR3 is CATRGDWETQYF. CDR3 in DNA: TGTGCCACCAGGGGGGATTGGGAGACCCAGTACTTC.